Included here is one T cell receptor beta chain sequence, with context. Antigen specificity is unknown. TCRB transcripts that were expressed got sequenced, as all of the isolated RNA had been reverse transcribed. The data were produced by immunoSEQ multiplex PCR, yet TCRdb's version contains in-frame clones alone and is incomplete. The table lists 450,000 to 550,000 clones, roughly 30% of them singletons. These data come from a study of beta chain features in type 1 diabetes. Study in general: Examination covered around 98 million sorted cells spanning all samples. Whole-study findings and limits: Patients with type 1 diabetes carried fewer insertions and had more deletions at their VDJ junctions. Patients' naive, central memory and Treg TCRB repertoires seemed closer to one another than those of healthy donors.

Sorting of CD4+ naive, central memory, regulatory and stem cell-like memory cells was performed via CD45RO/CCR7/CD25/CD127/CD95/CD27. CDR3 length equals 14 residues. V was trimmed by 11 bases and J by 6 bases, leaving 20 bases between them. The germline V gene has CDR1 SGHAT and CDR2 FQNNGV. What was sequenced was naive CD4+ T cells from blood. The V gene is TRBV11-2, the J gene TRBJ2-4; the D is unclear. The clonotype was recovered from a man aged 18 to 29 in good health. The CDR3 reads CASSSGLEGNIQYF. DNA of the CDR3: TGTGCCTCCTCTTCCGGCTTGGAAGGAAACATTCAGTACTTC.